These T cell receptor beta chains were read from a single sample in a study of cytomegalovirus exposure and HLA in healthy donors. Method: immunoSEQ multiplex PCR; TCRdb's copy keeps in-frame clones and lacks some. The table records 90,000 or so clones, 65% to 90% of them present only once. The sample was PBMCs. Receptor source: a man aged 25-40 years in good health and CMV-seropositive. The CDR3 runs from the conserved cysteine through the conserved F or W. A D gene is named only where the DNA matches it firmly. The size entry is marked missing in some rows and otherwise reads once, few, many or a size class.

CASRGGTSGSGGQYF,TGTGCCAGCAGGGGGGGGACTAGCGGGAGTGGGGGGCAGTACTTC,TRBJ2-7,-,TRBV11-2,TRBD2
CASSSGQGNEKLFF,TGTGCCAGCAGCTCCGGACAGGGGAATGAAAAACTGTTTTTT,TRBJ1-4,-,TRBV7-6,TRBD1
CAISEPGQGNQPQHF,TGTGCCATCAGTGAGCCGGGACAGGGTAATCAGCCCCAGCATTTT,TRBJ1-5,-,TRBV10-3,TRBD1
CARGGAVGTDTQYF,TGTGCCCGGGGAGGAGCTGTCGGCACAGATACGCAGTATTTT,TRBJ2-3,-,TRBV30,-
CASSLSPWGPGGELFF,TGTGCCAGCAGTTTAAGTCCTTGGGGGCCCGGCGGGGAGCTGTTTTTT,TRBJ2-2,-,TRBV28,-
CASSLGQDWAEHTIYF,TGCGCCAGCAGCCTGGGACAGGATTGGGCAGAACACACCATATATTTT,TRBJ1-3,-,TRBV5-1,TRBD1
CASSLGVPGQGLAFF,TGTGCCAGCAGCTTGGGGGTTCCGGGACAGGGATTAGCTTTCTTT,TRBJ1-1,-,TRBV7-8,TRBD1
CASSLGFSGGEKLFF,TGTGCCAGCAGCTTGGGATTTTCGGGTGGCGAAAAACTGTTTTTT,TRBJ1-4,few,TRBV5-6,-
CASSTLAGETDTQYF,TGTGCCAGCTCAACCTTAGCGGGAGAAACAGATACGCAGTATTTT,TRBJ2-3,-,TRBV18,TRBD2
CASSPGTGIHEQYF,TGTGCCAGCTCACCCGGGACAGGGATCCACGAGCAGTACTTC,TRBJ2-7,-,TRBV18,TRBD1
CASSVELAGGADTQYF,TGTGCCAGCAGCGTAGAGCTAGCGGGAGGTGCAGATACGCAGTATTTT,TRBJ2-3,-,TRBV9,TRBD2
CASSFTPSGPTSTDTQYF,TGTGCCAGCAGCTTTACTCCTAGCGGCCCAACTAGCACAGATACACAGTATTTT,TRBJ2-3,-,TRBV7-2,TRBD2
CSVESDGDLLSSYEQYF,TGCAGCGTTGAATCCGACGGAGACCTTTTAAGCTCCTACGAGCAGTACTTC,TRBJ2-7,few,TRBV29-1,-
CASKMSSYNSPLHF,TGTGCCAGTAAGATGAGCTCCTATAATTCACCCCTCCACTTT,TRBJ1-6,once,TRBV19,-
CASSPLGAGTGELFF,TGTGCCAGCAGTCCGCTAGGGGCGGGGACCGGGGAGCTGTTTTTT,TRBJ2-2,few,TRBV5-4,-
CAISEFPSRRPPNTGELFF,TGTGCCATCAGTGAGTTCCCCAGTAGGAGACCACCGAACACCGGGGAGCTGTTTTTT,TRBJ2-2,-,TRBV10-3,-
CASSLFSGTYNEQFF,TGTGCCAGCAGCTTGTTTAGCGGGACGTACAATGAGCAGTTCTTC,TRBJ2-1,-,TRBV5-4,TRBD2
CSVLKGLRGTGELFF,TGCAGCGTCCTGAAAGGACTCCGGGGGACCGGGGAGCTGTTTTTT,TRBJ2-2,-,TRBV29-1,-
CASSSGANVLTF,TGTGCCTCTTCCTCTGGGGCCAACGTCCTGACTTTC,TRBJ2-6,few,TRBV27,-
CASSLDKGDQPQHF,TGTGCCAGCAGCTTAGATAAGGGGGATCAGCCCCAGCATTTT,TRBJ1-5,-,TRBV11-2,-
CASSLRREIPEQFF,TGTGCCAGCAGCTTAAGGCGGGAGATCCCTGAGCAGTTCTTC,TRBJ2-1,-,TRBV11-2,TRBD2
CASSRGGGNYGYTF,TGTGCCAGCAGCCGAGGGGGGGGAAACTATGGCTACACCTTC,TRBJ1-2,-,TRBV7-2,-
CASSYGGLLETQYF,TGTGCCAGCAGTTACGGAGGGTTATTGGAGACCCAGTACTTC,TRBJ2-5,-,TRBV6-6,-
CASSEERTGVGGELFF,TGTGCCAGCAGTGAGGAAAGGACAGGGGTCGGCGGGGAGCTGTTTTTT,TRBJ2-2,-,TRBV25-1,TRBD1
CASRGQGAYEQYF,TGTGCCAGCAGGGGACAGGGGGCCTACGAGCAGTACTTC,TRBJ2-7,few,TRBV6-5,TRBD1
CASSTGLAGGYGYTF,TGTGCCAGCAGTACGGGACTGGCTGGGGGCTATGGCTACACCTTC,TRBJ1-2,-,TRBV6-5,-
CASSQTGGNTEAFF,TGTGCCAGCAGTCAGACAGGGGGGAACACTGAAGCTTTCTTT,TRBJ1-1,few,TRBV6-5,TRBD1
CASSVVPTGGVAGNTIYF,TGTGCCAGCAGCGTAGTCCCCACAGGGGGAGTTGCTGGAAACACCATATATTTT,TRBJ1-3,-,TRBV9,TRBD1
CASSLYSAPATNEKLFF,TGTGCCAGCAGCTTGTATTCCGCTCCAGCAACTAATGAAAAACTGTTTTTT,TRBJ1-4,few,TRBV5-8,-
CASSLQGDYEQYF,TGTGCCAGCAGTTTACAGGGGGACTACGAGCAGTACTTC,TRBJ2-7,-,TRBV27,TRBD1
CASSLTGGRQPQHF,TGTGCCAGCAGTTTAACAGGGGGGAGGCAGCCCCAGCATTTT,TRBJ1-5,-,TRBV28,TRBD1
CASSQESARANTGELFF,TGCGCCAGCAGCCAAGAATCGGCCAGGGCGAACACCGGGGAGCTGTTTTTT,TRBJ2-2,-,TRBV4-3,-
CAISLRTGLREEQYF,TGTGCCATCAGCCTTAGGACAGGGTTACGGGAAGAGCAGTACTTC,TRBJ2-5,-,TRBV10-3,TRBD1
CASSYFPPPNTEAFF,TGTGCCAGCAGTTACTTCCCTCCCCCGAACACTGAAGCTTTCTTT,TRBJ1-1,few,TRBV6-5,-
CASSSSLTPTLHAEQFF,TGCGCCAGCAGTAGCTCCTTGACCCCGACTTTACACGCTGAGCAGTTCTTC,TRBJ2-1,-,TRBV5-1,-
CASSSGTRDRGTTEAFF,TGCGCCAGCAGCTCCGGGACCCGGGACAGGGGAACCACTGAAGCTTTCTTT,TRBJ1-1,-,TRBV5-1,TRBD1
CASSQDPGDFTDTQYF,TGCGCCAGCAGCCAAGATCCTGGGGACTTCACAGATACGCAGTATTTT,TRBJ2-3,once,TRBV4-1,-
CASSLGQGALGTEAFF,TGTGCCAGCAGTCTAGGACAGGGGGCTTTGGGAACTGAAGCTTTCTTT,TRBJ1-1,-,TRBV11-3,TRBD1
CASSPAPLSDNLRNTIYF,TGTGCCAGCTCGCCCGCTCCCTTATCGGACAACCTCAGGAACACCATATATTTT,TRBJ1-3,-,TRBV18,-
CASSLTGDYGYTF,TGTGCCAGCAGTCTTACAGGGGACTATGGCTACACCTTC,TRBJ1-2,-,TRBV6-5,TRBD1
CASSNQGNAVAFF,TGTGCCAGCAGTAATCAGGGTAACGCCGTAGCTTTCTTT,TRBJ1-1,-,TRBV27,-
CASSLPSGIGGRSYEQYF,TGTGCCAGCAGCTTACCCTCAGGGATCGGGGGGCGATCCTACGAGCAGTACTTC,TRBJ2-7,once,TRBV7-9,-
CASSLGLLYEQYF,TGCGCCAGCAGCTTGGGACTTCTCTACGAGCAGTACTTC,TRBJ2-7,-,TRBV5-1,-
CASRGTGETGELFF,TGTGCCAGTAGAGGGACAGGGGAAACCGGGGAGCTGTTTTTT,TRBJ2-2,-,TRBV19,TRBD1
CASSLPSYEQYF,TGCGCCAGCAGCTTACCTTCCTACGAGCAGTACTTC,TRBJ2-7,-,TRBV5-1,-
CASSESSPGFTDTQYF,TGCGCCAGCAGTGAGTCGAGCCCCGGTTTTACAGATACGCAGTATTTT,TRBJ2-3,-,TRBV10-2,-